This T cell receptor beta chain comes out of a study of OX40 agonist ivuxolimab in advanced cancers. The method was immunoSEQ multiplex PCR; TCRdb's version includes in-frame clones alone and lacks a portion of them. The data hold 55,000 to 65,000 clones, with about 86% observed a single time. The germline gives CDR1 SGHKS, CDR2 YYEKEE (reference sequence). CDR3 length equals 15 residues. Trimming left V 6 bases short and J 3 bases short, with 15 bases between. The chain links TRBV5-5 to TRBJ1-4, with D perhaps TRBD1 (6 bases). The sequenced sample was CD4+ or CD8+ T cells sorted from blood, obtained in a trial of the OX40 agonist ivuxolimab. The TCR comes from an adult with an advanced solid tumor such as melanoma, head and neck, liver or kidney cancer. The CDR3 coding sequence is TGTGCCAGCAACTTCGCGGGGGGCTCTAATGAAAAACTGTTTTTT. Encoded protein: CASNFAGGSNEKLFF.